Included here is one T cell receptor beta chain sequence, with context. What it binds is not known. From germline, CDR1 is SEHNR and CDR2 FQNEAQ (reference sequence). With V trimmed by 5 bases and J by 4 bases, 6 bases remained unmatched. The CDR3 contains 16 residues. The repertoire was sequenced with immunoSEQ multiplex PCR; TCRdb's copy has only in-frame clones and lacks some. The sample includes about 120,000 clones, 86% of them seen just once. This record comes from a study of cytomegalovirus exposure and HLA in healthy donors. Whole-study findings and limits: Some TCR beta chains (around 160 of them) were listed as cytomegalovirus-associated.

Sequencing was performed on PBMCs. This receptor was identified in a man between 18 and 29 years old in good health and CMV-seronegative. The genes are TRBV7-9 and TRBJ2-2; 11 positions agree with TRBD2. The CDR3 sequence: CASSPLAGGGTGELFF. The CDR3 coding sequence is TGTGCCAGCAGCCCTCTAGCGGGAGGTGGCACCGGGGAGCTGTTTTTT.